The 18 T cell receptor beta chains below all came from one sample that was sequenced in a study of CD8+CD57+ T cells in acquired aplastic anemia. Genomic DNA provided the template from which TCR beta VDJ and CDR3 profiles were obtained. One entry per CDR3 protein results from TCRdb running MiXCR on the reads. The table lists 400,000 to 450,000 distinct CDR3 sequences, approximately 70% of them singletons, with around 4% in the top ten. The sample consisted of sorted CD4+, CD8+, or CD8+CD57+ T cells (not recorded which) from PBMCs. These receptors were obtained from a human donor in good health, serving as a control.

The CDR3 bases are TGTGCCAGCGGTGTTGGAACTCAAGACGATACCCAGTACTTC. Protein product: CASGVGTQDDTQYF. The rearrangement uses TRBV2 and TRBJ2-5, with D unclear. This CDR3 region has 14 residues. Germline lookup yields CDR1 SNHLY and CDR2 FYNNEI. Trimming left V 8 bases short and J 8 bases short, with 21 bases between.

J is TRBJ1-6 and V is TRBV6-2 or TRBV6-3; TRBD1 is a possible D gene (6 bases). The CDR3 spans 14 residues. V lost 4 bases and J lost 8, with 12 bases in between. The germline CDR1 and CDR2 sequences are MNHEY and SVGEGT. CDR3 region: CASSLGGGDSPLHF. For the CDR3, the DNA is TGTGCCAGCAGTTTGGGCGGGGGCGATTCACCCCTCCACTTT.

The chain uses TRBV19 and TRBJ1-5; TRBD1 matches at 7 bases. V gave up 9 bases and J gave up 0 bases; unmatched junction bases: 5. CDR1 and CDR2 (germline): LNHDA, SQIVND (reference sequence). The CDR3 contains 14 residues. In nucleotides, the CDR3 is TGTGCCAGCCGGGACAGACATAGCAATCAGCCCCAGCATTTT. It specifies CASRDRHSNQPQHF.

V and J are TRBV11-2 and TRBJ1-2; 8 bases fit TRBD1. V trimming: 10 bases; J trimming: 6 bases; junction bases outside the gene matches: 10. This CDR3 has 13 residues. CDR1 SGHAT and CDR2 FQNNGV come from the germline V gene. The CDR3 protein is CANQGTGPNGYTF. CDR3 in DNA: TGTGCCAACCAAGGGACAGGACCTAATGGCTACACCTTC. The complete variable domain, with remaining parts taken from reference TRBV11-2 and TRBJ1-2, reads EAGVAQSPRYKIIEKRQSVAFWCNPISGHATLYWYQQILGQGPKLLIQFQNNGVVDDSQLPKDRFSAERLKGVDSTLKIQPAKLEDSAVYLCANQGTGPNGYTFGSGTRLTVV.

In regard to this clonotype: The junction differs from germline at one of its ends, possibly a read error. The V call is TRBV7-2, the J call TRBJ2-1; D not resolved. The germline V gene has CDR1 SGHTA and CDR2 FQGNSA. The CDR3 is 15 residues long. CDR3 DNA: TGTGCCAGCAGTTCGGACGTAGGCGGAGACAATGAGCAGCTCTTC. Protein product: CASSSDVGGDNEQLF.

Turning to this clonotype: One end of the junction varies from germline; a read error may be responsible. The CDR3 reads CASSPASRADTQYF. The CDR3 bases are TGTGCTAGCAGCCCTGCATCGAGGGCAGATACGCAGTATTTT. This chain links TRBV7-7 with TRBJ2-3; TRBD2 might be the D (5 bases). CDR1 SSHAT and CDR2 FNYEAQ come from the germline V gene (reference sequence). This CDR3 spans 14 amino acids.

As for this clonotype: This clone may be a read error of a much larger clone one base away. The chain employs TRBV6-6 and TRBJ1-5, with 10 bases matching TRBD1. The CDR3 is made up of 15 amino acids. CDR1 is MNHNY, CDR2 SVGAGI, per germline (reference sequence). The J segment lost 6 bases and the V segment lost 2 bases, leaving 4 bases of the junction unmatched. The DNA of the CDR3 is TGTGCCAGCAGTTACCCGGGACAGGGGAGTCAGCCCCAGCATTTT. It codes for CASSYPGQGSQPQHF.

This clonotype is a singleton in its sample. V usage is TRBV20-1 and J usage is TRBJ1-5; possibly TRBD1 for D (5 bases). Trimming stripped 5 bases from V and 4 bases from J, with 12 bases between. This CDR3 contains 13 residues. Germline V gene data show CDR1 as DFQATT and CDR2 as SNEGSKA (reference sequence). CDR3 in amino acids: CSAHRKRNQPQHF. In DNA form, the CDR3 reads TGCAGTGCTCACAGGAAACGTAATCAGCCCCAGCATTTT.

This sequence joins TRBV25-1 and TRBJ2-7; 7 bases are a match to TRBD1. The CDR3 has 14 residues. The ends lost 5 bases at V and 3 bases at J; junction bases unmatched: 7. The germline gives CDR1 MGHDK, CDR2 SYGVNS. CDR3 nucleotides: TGTGCCAGCAGTCCCCAGGGACAGATCTACGAGCAGTACTTC. It specifies CASSPQGQIYEQYF.

This clonotype was counted once. CDR3 protein: CASSLNYRAQETQYF. Here the CDR3 DNA reads TGTGCCAGCAGTCTAAATTACAGGGCTCAAGAGACCCAGTACTTC. The chain links TRBV27 to TRBJ2-5, with D maybe TRBD1 (6 bases). The germline CDR1 and CDR2 sequences are MNHEY and SMNVEV (reference sequence). There are 15 residues in the CDR3. V lost 5 bases and J lost 2, with 15 bases in between.

On this clonotype: The conserved closing phenylalanine or tryptophan is absent in this CDR3, likely reflecting a read error. No DNA is shown, since the ends of the CDR3 on it are uncertain; the CDR3 is the one TCRdb lists. This chain uses TRBV7-2 with TRBJ1-4; the D segment call TRBD1 is taken from the table without a DNA check. CDR1 is SGHTA and CDR2 is FQGNSA in the germline V gene. From its first to its last residue, the CDR3 has 13 amino acids. This CDR3 is CASSDKGDTQHFG.

This chain joins TRBV20-1 and TRBJ2-3; no clear D. Germline V gene sequence: CDR1 DFQATT, CDR2 SNEGSKA (reference sequence). V shed 5 bases and J shed 8 bases, with 29 bases lying between them. This CDR3 spans 17 amino acids. CDR3 sequence reads: CSAYDHRPENVDGTQYF. CDR3 sequence (DNA): TGCAGTGCTTACGACCACCGGCCAGAGAACGTTGACGGTACGCAGTATTTT.

Notes on this clonotype: Sequence at one end of the junction differs from germline and may be a read error. This chain links TRBV5-1 with TRBJ2-2; 7 positions match TRBD2. There are 15 residues in the CDR3. From germline, CDR1 is SGHRS and CDR2 YFSETQ. In nucleotides, the CDR3 is TGTGTCAGCAGCTGGTATAGCGGGCCCGGCGGGGAGCTGTTTTTT. It yields the protein CVSSWYSGPGGELFF.

The chain uses TRBV5-4 and TRBJ1-1; no definite D call. The CDR3 sequence is 14 residues long. Trimming took off 2 bases at V and 1 base at J, with 9 bases between the two ends. The germline V gene encodes CDR1 SGHNT and CDR2 YYREEE (reference sequence). This CDR3 reads CASSFACENTEAFF. CDR3 in DNA: TGTGCCAGCAGCTTTGCATGCGAGAACACTGAAGCTTTCTTT.

This clonotype has a single count. The CDR3 spells CASSPPDKGAPGYTF. For the CDR3, the DNA is TGTGCCAGCAGCCCACCGGACAAGGGGGCGCCTGGCTACACCTTC. J is TRBJ1-2 and V is TRBV5-4, with 7 bases aligning to TRBD1. The CDR3 runs 15 residues. From germline, CDR1 is SGHNT and CDR2 YYREEE (reference sequence). The trim removed 4 bases at V and 7 bases at J, leaving 13 bases unmatched.

This clonotype is a singleton in its sample. The CDR3 does not end in the conserved phenylalanine or tryptophan, so this is likely a read error. Because the CDR3's place on the DNA is in doubt, the DNA is left out and the CDR3 is given as listed by TCRdb. The rearrangement joins TRBV20-1 to TRBJ1-1. The CDR3 adds up to 10 amino acids, both ends counted. The germline CDR1 and CDR2 sequences are DFQATT and SNEGSKA (reference sequence). The CDR3 here is CSARGPTGVL.

Details on this clonotype: Without the conserved terminal phenylalanine or tryptophan, this CDR3 likely stems from a read error. The genes are TRBV3-1 and TRBJ2-5; the D is unclear. V lost 1 base and J 7 bases, leaving 13 bases between the germline ends. The CDR3 extends over 14 amino acids. CDR1 is LGHDT, CDR2 YNNKEL, per germline (reference sequence). The CDR3 spells CASSQVGWKGTQYL. In nucleotides, the CDR3 is TGTGCCAGCAGCCAAGTCGGTTGGAAAGGGACCCAGTACCTC.

On this clonotype: A junction boundary mismatches the germline segment, possibly from a read error. The J gene is TRBJ1-3, the V gene TRBV7-2; D not resolved. The CDR3 spans 14 residues. CDR1 is SGHTA, CDR2 FQGNSA, per germline. The CDR3 DNA sequence: TGTGCCAGCAGCCAAGAGAGGAGAACTAATGAAAAACTGTTT. This sequence encodes CASSQERRTNEKLF. Full variable domain (remainder filled in from reference TRBV7-2 and TRBJ1-3): GAGVSQSPSNKVTEKGKDVELRCDPISGHTALYWYRQSLGQGLEFLIYFQGNSAPDKSGLPSDRFSAERTGGSVSTLTIQRTQQEDSAVYLCASSQERRTNEKLFGEGSWLTVV.